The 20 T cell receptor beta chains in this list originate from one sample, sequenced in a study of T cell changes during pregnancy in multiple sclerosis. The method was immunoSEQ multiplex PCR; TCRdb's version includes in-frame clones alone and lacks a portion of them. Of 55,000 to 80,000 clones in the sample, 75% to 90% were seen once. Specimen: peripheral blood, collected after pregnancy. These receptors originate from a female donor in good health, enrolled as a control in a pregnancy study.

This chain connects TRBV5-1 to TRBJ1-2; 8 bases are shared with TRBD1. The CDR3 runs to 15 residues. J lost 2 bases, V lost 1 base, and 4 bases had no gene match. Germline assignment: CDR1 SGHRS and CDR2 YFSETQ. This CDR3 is CASSLTTGGNYGYTF. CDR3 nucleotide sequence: TGCGCCAGCAGCTTGACCACAGGGGGGAACTATGGCTACACCTTC.

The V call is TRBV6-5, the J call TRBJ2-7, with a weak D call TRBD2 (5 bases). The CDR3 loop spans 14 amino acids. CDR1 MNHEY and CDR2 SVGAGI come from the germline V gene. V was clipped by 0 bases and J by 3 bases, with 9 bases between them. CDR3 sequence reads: CASSYSRENYEQYF. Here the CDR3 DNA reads TGTGCCAGCAGTTACTCTCGGGAAAACTACGAGCAGTACTTC.

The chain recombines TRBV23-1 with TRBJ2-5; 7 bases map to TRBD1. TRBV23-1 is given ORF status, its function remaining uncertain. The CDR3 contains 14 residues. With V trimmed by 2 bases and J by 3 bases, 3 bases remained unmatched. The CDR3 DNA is TGCGCCAGCAGTCAAGGGACAGATGAAGAGACCCAGTACTTC. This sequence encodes CASSQGTDEETQYF.

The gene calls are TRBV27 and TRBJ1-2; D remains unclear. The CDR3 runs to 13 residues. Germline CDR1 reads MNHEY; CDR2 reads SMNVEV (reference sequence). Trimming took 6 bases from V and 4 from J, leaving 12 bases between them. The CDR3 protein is CASSPRAIYGYTF. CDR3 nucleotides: TGTGCCAGCAGCCCGAGAGCGATCTATGGCTACACCTTC.

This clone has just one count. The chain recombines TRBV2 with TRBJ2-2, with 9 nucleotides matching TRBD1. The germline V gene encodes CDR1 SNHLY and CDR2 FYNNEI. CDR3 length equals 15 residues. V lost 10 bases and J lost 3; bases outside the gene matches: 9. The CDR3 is CATQRGQGDTGELFF. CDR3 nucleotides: TGTGCCACCCAAAGGGGACAGGGAGACACCGGGGAGCTGTTTTTT.

The CDR3 is CASSELEGYNSPLHF. In nucleotides, the CDR3 is TGTGCCAGCAGTGAATTAGAGGGCTATAATTCACCCCTCCACTTT. V is TRBV25-1 and J is TRBJ1-6; D remains ambiguous. Germline CDR1 is MGHDK and CDR2 is SYGVNS. The CDR3 length is 15 residues. V was clipped by 1 base and J by 3 bases, with 7 bases between them.

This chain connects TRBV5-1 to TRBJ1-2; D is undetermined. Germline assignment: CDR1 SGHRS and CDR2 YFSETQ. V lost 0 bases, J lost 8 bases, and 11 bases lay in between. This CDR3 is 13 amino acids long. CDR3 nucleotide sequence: TGCGCCAGCAGCTTGGGCGGCGACGGGGGCTACACCTTC. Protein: CASSLGGDGGYTF. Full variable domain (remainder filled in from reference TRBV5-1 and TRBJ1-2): KAGVTQTPRYLIKTRGQQVTLSCSPISGHRSVSWYQQTPGQGLQFLFEYFSETQRNKGNFPGRFSGRQFSNSRSEMNVSTLELGDSALYLCASSLGGDGGYTFGSGTRLTVV.

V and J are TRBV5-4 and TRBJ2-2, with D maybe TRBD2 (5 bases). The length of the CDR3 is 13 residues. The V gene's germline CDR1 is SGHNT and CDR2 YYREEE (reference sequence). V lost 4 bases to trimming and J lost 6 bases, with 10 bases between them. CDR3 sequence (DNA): TGTGCCAGCAGCCCCGGGGTCTCCGGGGAGCTGTTTTTT. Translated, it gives CASSPGVSGELFF.

Here the CDR3 reads CASSATGNTEAFF. CDR3 in DNA: TGCGCCAGCAGCGCCACAGGGAACACTGAAGCTTTCTTT. This sequence joins TRBV5-1 and TRBJ1-1; tentatively, D is TRBD1 (5 bases). This CDR3 is 13 amino acids long. Germline lookup yields CDR1 SGHRS and CDR2 YFSETQ. V shed 4 bases and J shed 1 base, with 8 bases lying between them.

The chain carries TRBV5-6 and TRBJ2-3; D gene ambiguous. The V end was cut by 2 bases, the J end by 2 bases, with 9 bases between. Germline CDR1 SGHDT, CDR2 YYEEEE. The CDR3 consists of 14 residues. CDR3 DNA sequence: TGTGCCAGCAGCTTAGGAGATCCCACAGATACGCAGTATTTT. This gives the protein CASSLGDPTDTQYF.

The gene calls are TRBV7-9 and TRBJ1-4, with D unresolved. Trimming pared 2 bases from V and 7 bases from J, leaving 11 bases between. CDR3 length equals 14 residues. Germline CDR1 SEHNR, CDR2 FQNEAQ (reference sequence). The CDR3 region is CASSLSWAGEKLFF. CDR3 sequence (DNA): TGTGCCAGCAGCTTATCCTGGGCGGGTGAAAAACTGTTTTTT.

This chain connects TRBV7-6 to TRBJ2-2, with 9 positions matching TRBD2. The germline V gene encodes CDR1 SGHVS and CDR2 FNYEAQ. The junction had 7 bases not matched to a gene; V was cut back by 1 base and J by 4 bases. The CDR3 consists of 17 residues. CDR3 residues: CASSLGAGGPGTGELFF. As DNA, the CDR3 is TGTGCCAGCAGCTTAGGGGCGGGAGGGCCTGGCACCGGGGAGCTGTTTTTT. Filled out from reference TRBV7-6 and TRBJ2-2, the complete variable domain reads GAGVSQSPRYKVTKRGQDVALRCDPISGHVSLYWYRQALGQGPEFLTYFNYEAQQDKSGLPNDRFSAERPEGSISTLTIQRTEQRDSAMYRCASSLGAGGPGTGELFFGEGSRLTVL.

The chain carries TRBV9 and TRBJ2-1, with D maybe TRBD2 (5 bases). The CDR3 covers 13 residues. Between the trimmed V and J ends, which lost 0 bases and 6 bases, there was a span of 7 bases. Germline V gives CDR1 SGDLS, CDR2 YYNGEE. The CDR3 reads CASSVGLSNEQFF. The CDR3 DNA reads TGTGCCAGCAGCGTAGGACTAAGCAATGAGCAGTTCTTC.

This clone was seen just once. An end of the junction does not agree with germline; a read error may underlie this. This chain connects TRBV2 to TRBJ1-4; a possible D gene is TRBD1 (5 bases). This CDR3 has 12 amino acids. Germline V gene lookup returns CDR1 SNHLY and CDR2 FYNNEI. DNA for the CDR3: TGTGCCAGCAGTGAAGCGCTTGGACAAAAGATTTTT. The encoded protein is CASSEALGQKIF.

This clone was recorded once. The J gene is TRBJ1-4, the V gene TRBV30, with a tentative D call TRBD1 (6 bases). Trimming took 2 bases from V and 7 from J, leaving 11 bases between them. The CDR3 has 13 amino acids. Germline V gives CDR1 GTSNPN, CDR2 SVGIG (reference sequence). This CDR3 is CAWSRGGVEKLFF. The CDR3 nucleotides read TGTGCCTGGAGTAGGGGGGGGGTTGAAAAACTGTTTTTT.

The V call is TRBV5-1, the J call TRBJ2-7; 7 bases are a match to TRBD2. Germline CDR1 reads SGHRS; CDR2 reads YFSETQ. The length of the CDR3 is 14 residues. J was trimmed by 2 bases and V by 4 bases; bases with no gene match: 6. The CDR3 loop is CASSLEGRAYEQYF. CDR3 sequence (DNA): TGCGCCAGCAGCCTGGAGGGGAGGGCCTACGAGCAGTACTTC.

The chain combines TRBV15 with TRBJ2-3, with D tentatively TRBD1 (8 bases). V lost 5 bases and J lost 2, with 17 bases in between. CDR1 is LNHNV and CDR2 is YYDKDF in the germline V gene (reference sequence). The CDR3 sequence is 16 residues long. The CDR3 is CATSQRTGRVTDTQYF. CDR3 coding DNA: TGTGCCACCAGCCAGCGGACAGGGAGGGTCACAGATACGCAGTATTTT. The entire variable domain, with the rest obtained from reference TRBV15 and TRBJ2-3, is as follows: DAMVIQNPRYQVTQFGKPVTLSCSQTLNHNVMYWYQQKSSQAPKLLFHYYDKDFNNEADTPDNFQSRRPNTSFCFLDIRSPGLGDTAMYLCATSQRTGRVTDTQYFGPGTRLTVL.

CDR3 protein: CASRDDPGMNTEAFF. The CDR3 DNA reads as TGCGCCAGCAGAGATGATCCAGGGATGAACACTGAAGCTTTCTTT. V and J are TRBV4-1 and TRBJ1-1, with D possibly matching TRBD1 (5 bases). Per the germline V gene, CDR1 is MGHRA and CDR2 is YSYEKL. V was pared by 6 bases and J by 0 bases, with 14 bases between. The CDR3 contains 15 residues.

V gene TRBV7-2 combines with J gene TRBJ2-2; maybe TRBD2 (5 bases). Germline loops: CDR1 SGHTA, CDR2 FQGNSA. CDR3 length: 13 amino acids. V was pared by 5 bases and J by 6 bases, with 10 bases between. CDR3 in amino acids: CASSGTRAGELFF. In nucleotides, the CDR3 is TGTGCCAGCAGCGGAACTAGAGCCGGGGAGCTGTTTTTT. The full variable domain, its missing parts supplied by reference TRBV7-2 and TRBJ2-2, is GAGVSQSPSNKVTEKGKDVELRCDPISGHTALYWYRQSLGQGLEFLIYFQGNSAPDKSGLPSDRFSAERTGGSVSTLTIQRTQQEDSAVYLCASSGTRAGELFFGEGSRLTVL.

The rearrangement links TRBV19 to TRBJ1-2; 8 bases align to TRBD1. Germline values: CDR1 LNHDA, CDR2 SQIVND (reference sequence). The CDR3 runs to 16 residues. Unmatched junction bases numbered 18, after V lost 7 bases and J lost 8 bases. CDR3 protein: CASTSGANTGGRGYTF. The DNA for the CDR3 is TGTGCCAGTACCTCAGGGGCCAATACAGGGGGACGGGGCTACACCTTC.